This T cell receptor beta chain was identified during a study of identical twins. CDR1 and CDR2 (germline): SGHNT, YYREEE (reference sequence). The CDR3 is 15 residues long. V lost 4 bases, J lost 3 bases, and 7 bases stayed unmatched. This clonotype has more than one count but fewer than ten. TCRdb re-derived calls from the 5' RACE reads in MiXCR, one entry per CDR3 protein. The sample carries just over 500,000 distinct CDR3 sequences, approximately 22% recorded once. The same sample was also used in a study of T cells expressing NK-cell markers.

This sequence originates from a woman aged 18 to 35 in good health. J is TRBJ2-7 and V is TRBV5-4; TRBD2 aligns across 10 bases. Sequences were obtained from CD4+ T cells sorted from blood. The CDR3 bases are TGTGCCAGCAGCCCCAGACTAGCGGGTAACTACGAGCAGTACTTC. Its translation is CASSPRLAGNYEQYF.